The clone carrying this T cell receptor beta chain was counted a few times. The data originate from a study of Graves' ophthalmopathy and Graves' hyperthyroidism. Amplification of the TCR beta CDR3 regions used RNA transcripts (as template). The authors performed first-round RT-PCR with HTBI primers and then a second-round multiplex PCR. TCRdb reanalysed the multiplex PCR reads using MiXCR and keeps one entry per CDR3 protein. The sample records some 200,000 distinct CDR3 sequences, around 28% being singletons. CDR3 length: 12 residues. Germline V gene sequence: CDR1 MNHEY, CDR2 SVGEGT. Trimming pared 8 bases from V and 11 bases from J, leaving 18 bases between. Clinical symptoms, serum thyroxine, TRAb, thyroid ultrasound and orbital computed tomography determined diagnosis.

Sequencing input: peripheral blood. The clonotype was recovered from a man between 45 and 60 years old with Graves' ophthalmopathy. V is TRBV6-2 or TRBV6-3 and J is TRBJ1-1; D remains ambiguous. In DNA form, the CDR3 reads TGTGCCAGCGGAAAGACAATACTGGCGGCTTTCTTT. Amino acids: CASGKTILAAFF.